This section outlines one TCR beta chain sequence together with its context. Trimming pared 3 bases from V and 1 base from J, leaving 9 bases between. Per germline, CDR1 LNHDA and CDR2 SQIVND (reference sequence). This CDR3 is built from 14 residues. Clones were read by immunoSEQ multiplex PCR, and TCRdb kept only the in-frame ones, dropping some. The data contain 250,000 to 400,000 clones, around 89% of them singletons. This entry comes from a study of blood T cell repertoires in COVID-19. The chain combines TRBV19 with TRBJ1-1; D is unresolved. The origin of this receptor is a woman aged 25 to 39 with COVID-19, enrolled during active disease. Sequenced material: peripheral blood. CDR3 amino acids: CASSIMSSNTEAFF. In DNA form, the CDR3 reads TGTGCCAGTAGTATTATGTCTTCGAACACTGAAGCTTTCTTT.